Below, one T cell receptor (beta chain) is given with its context. Generated by immunoSEQ multiplex PCR, the TCRdb table keeps only in-frame clones and is missing some. The sample yields roughly 180,000 clones, 90% to 95% seen once. The CDR3 has 15 amino acids. Germline CDR1 and CDR2: SGHRS and YFSETQ. V was trimmed by 3 bases and J by 4 bases, leaving 13 bases between them. The data originate from a study of T cell responses to AZD1222 COVID-19 vaccine. The rearrangement uses TRBV5-1 and TRBJ2-2, with a possible D match to TRBD1 (6 bases). This TCR was recovered from an adult who received the AZD1222 COVID-19 vaccine. The sample in question was peripheral blood, obtained 28 days after the second AZD1222 dose. The CDR3, as DNA: TGCGCCAGCAGCTCACCGGGACAATTCACCGGGGAGCTGTTTTTT. Protein: CASSSPGQFTGELFF.